Listed below are T cell receptor beta chains from one sample, sequenced in a study of blood T cell repertoires in COVID-19. Produced via immunoSEQ multiplex PCR; TCRdb's table is partial and in-frame only. This sample has about 90,000 clones; approximately 90% occur once, and the top ten carry about 2%. Material for sequencing was peripheral blood. Receptors were obtained from a human donor with active COVID-19. The donor label of this sample is uncertain. The CDR3 runs from the conserved cysteine through the conserved F or W. A D gene is named only where the DNA matches it firmly. Expanded clones are given a class, and other clones once, few, many or no size at all.

v_call: TRBV6-2/TRBV6-3; cdr3_length: 16; clone_size: NA; j_call: TRBJ2-7; d_call: NA; cdr3_nt: TGTGCCAGCAGTTACTCAGGGACATCCGTCTCCTACGAGCAGTACTTC; cdr3_aa: CASSYSGTSVSYEQYF
v_call: TRBV27; cdr3_length: 14; clone_size: NA; j_call: TRBJ2-7; d_call: NA; cdr3_nt: TGTGCCAGCAGTTTGTACAGGAGACCTTACGAGCAGTACTTC; cdr3_aa: CASSLYRRPYEQYF
v_call: TRBV14; cdr3_length: 14; clone_size: NA; j_call: TRBJ1-1; d_call: NA; cdr3_nt: TGTGCCAGCAGCCAAGACCGGGGGGCCACTGAAGCTTTCTTT; cdr3_aa: CASSQDRGATEAFF
v_call: TRBV19; cdr3_length: 20; clone_size: NA; j_call: TRBJ2-2; d_call: TRBD2; cdr3_nt: TGTGCCAGTACCGAAGAGGCCGGGACTAGCGGGGGGGGCGGTACCGGGGAGCTGTTTTTT; cdr3_aa: CASTEEAGTSGGGGTGELFF
v_call: TRBV19; cdr3_length: 15; clone_size: NA; j_call: TRBJ1-1; d_call: NA; cdr3_nt: TGTGCCAGTAGTATAGCCGATACACCCTACACTGAAGCTTTCTTT; cdr3_aa: CASSIADTPYTEAFF
v_call: TRBV6-5; cdr3_length: 14; clone_size: NA; j_call: TRBJ2-3; d_call: NA; cdr3_nt: TGTGCCAGCAGTATTAACCCTACAGGGGATACGCAGTATTTT; cdr3_aa: CASSINPTGDTQYF
v_call: TRBV29-1; cdr3_length: 14; clone_size: NA; j_call: TRBJ2-1; d_call: NA; cdr3_nt: TGCAGCGTTGAGGCTCCAGGCCCCTACAATGAGCAGTTCTTC; cdr3_aa: CSVEAPGPYNEQFF
v_call: TRBV29-1; cdr3_length: 13; clone_size: NA; j_call: TRBJ2-3; d_call: TRBD2; cdr3_nt: TGCAGCGCTGGGGAGGGCTTCACAGATACGCAGTATTTT; cdr3_aa: CSAGEGFTDTQYF
v_call: TRBV3-1/TRBV3-2; cdr3_length: 17; clone_size: once; j_call: TRBJ1-1; d_call: NA; cdr3_nt: TGTGCCAGCAGCTCTACTACTTGGACTGCTACAAACACTGAAGCTTTCTTT; cdr3_aa: CASSSTTWTATNTEAFF
v_call: TRBV4-3; cdr3_length: 14; clone_size: NA; j_call: TRBJ1-2; d_call: NA; cdr3_nt: TGCGCCAGCAGCCAAGAACAGCTTAACTATGGCTACACCTTC; cdr3_aa: CASSQEQLNYGYTF
v_call: TRBV3-1/TRBV3-2; cdr3_length: 14; clone_size: NA; j_call: TRBJ1-2; d_call: NA; cdr3_nt: TGTGCCAGCAGCCAAGAGGGGGGGAACTATGGCTACACCTTC; cdr3_aa: CASSQEGGNYGYTF
v_call: TRBV7-2; cdr3_length: 15; clone_size: NA; j_call: TRBJ2-5; d_call: TRBD2; cdr3_nt: TGTGCCAGCAGCGTAGGCCCGGGGGGGCGAGAGACCCAGTACTTC; cdr3_aa: CASSVGPGGRETQYF
v_call: TRBV7-3; cdr3_length: 18; clone_size: NA; j_call: TRBJ2-3; d_call: TRBD1; cdr3_nt: TGTGCCAGCAGCGCCGGGACAGGTACAGCAGTAGTCTCAGATACGCAGTATTTT; cdr3_aa: CASSAGTGTAVVSDTQYF
v_call: TRBV9; cdr3_length: 15; clone_size: NA; j_call: TRBJ1-1; d_call: TRBD1; cdr3_nt: TGTGCCAGCAGCGGGGACAGGGGCCCGAACACTGAAGCTTTCTTT; cdr3_aa: CASSGDRGPNTEAFF
v_call: TRBV19; cdr3_length: 17; clone_size: NA; j_call: TRBJ1-1; d_call: TRBD1; cdr3_nt: TGTGCCAGTAGTGCGCCCGCAGGGGGACGGTGGAACACTGAAGCTTTCTTT; cdr3_aa: CASSAPAGGRWNTEAFF
v_call: TRBV5-1; cdr3_length: 14; clone_size: NA; j_call: TRBJ2-7; d_call: TRBD2; cdr3_nt: TGCGCCAGCAGCTTCGAGCGGGGGGGCGGAGAGCAGTACTTC; cdr3_aa: CASSFERGGGEQYF
v_call: TRBV5-1; cdr3_length: 14; clone_size: NA; j_call: TRBJ2-7; d_call: TRBD1; cdr3_nt: TGCGCCAGCAGCCCCGGGACAGGGTCCTACGAGCAGTACTTC; cdr3_aa: CASSPGTGSYEQYF
v_call: TRBV21-1; cdr3_length: 17; clone_size: NA; j_call: TRBJ2-5; d_call: NA; cdr3_nt: TGTGCCAGCAGCAAAAGGGTTCTAGCGGGGGGGCGAGAGACCCAGTACTTC; cdr3_aa: CASSKRVLAGGRETQYF
v_call: TRBV4-1; cdr3_length: 15; clone_size: NA; j_call: TRBJ2-7; d_call: NA; cdr3_nt: TGCGCCAGCAGCTTTCACAGGGGAGGCGTTTACGAGCAGTACTTC; cdr3_aa: CASSFHRGGVYEQYF
v_call: TRBV5-1; cdr3_length: 14; clone_size: NA; j_call: TRBJ2-7; d_call: NA; cdr3_nt: TGCGCCAGCAGGACGGACTCCACCGTTCGCGAGCAGTACTTC; cdr3_aa: CASRTDSTVREQYF
v_call: TRBV7-2; cdr3_length: 15; clone_size: NA; j_call: TRBJ2-1; d_call: TRBD2; cdr3_nt: TGTGCCAGCAGCCGGGGGGCTAGCGGGGACAATGAGCAGTTCTTC; cdr3_aa: CASSRGASGDNEQFF
v_call: TRBV5-8; cdr3_length: 16; clone_size: NA; j_call: TRBJ2-3; d_call: NA; cdr3_nt: TGTGCCAGCAGCTTGGGGGGTGGGGGAGGCGCAGATACGCAGTATTTT; cdr3_aa: CASSLGGGGGADTQYF
v_call: TRBV4-3; cdr3_length: 15; clone_size: NA; j_call: TRBJ1-1; d_call: NA; cdr3_nt: TGCGCCAGCAGCCAAGCCGTTGGGGGGGGCACTGAAGCTTTCTTT; cdr3_aa: CASSQAVGGGTEAFF
v_call: TRBV7-8; cdr3_length: 15; clone_size: NA; j_call: TRBJ1-1; d_call: TRBD1; cdr3_nt: TGTGCCAGCAGCTCCCGGGACAGAGCCAACACTGAAGCTTTCTTT; cdr3_aa: CASSSRDRANTEAFF
v_call: TRBV7-2; cdr3_length: 15; clone_size: NA; j_call: TRBJ2-3; d_call: TRBD2; cdr3_nt: TGTGCCAGCAGCCAAGATAGCGGGGGTTCAGATACGCAGTATTTT; cdr3_aa: CASSQDSGGSDTQYF
v_call: TRBV11-3; cdr3_length: 17; clone_size: NA; j_call: TRBJ1-5; d_call: NA; cdr3_nt: TGTGCCAGCAGCTTCAATCCAACGGGACATCACAATCAGCCCCAGCATTTT; cdr3_aa: CASSFNPTGHHNQPQHF
v_call: TRBV27; cdr3_length: 14; clone_size: NA; j_call: TRBJ1-2; d_call: TRBD1; cdr3_nt: TGTGCCAGCAGTTCCCGGGACAGGGGAGGTGGCTACACCTTC; cdr3_aa: CASSSRDRGGGYTF
v_call: TRBV27; cdr3_length: 18; clone_size: NA; j_call: TRBJ2-2; d_call: TRBD2; cdr3_nt: TGTGCCAGCAGTTTAGTTCGCCTAGCGGGGCCCCACACCGGGGAGCTGTTTTTT; cdr3_aa: CASSLVRLAGPHTGELFF
v_call: TRBV19; cdr3_length: 12; clone_size: NA; j_call: TRBJ2-1; d_call: TRBD1; cdr3_nt: TGTGCCAGTTGGGCGACAGGGGATGAGCAGTTCTTC; cdr3_aa: CASWATGDEQFF
v_call: TRBV2; cdr3_length: 14; clone_size: NA; j_call: TRBJ1-1; d_call: NA; cdr3_nt: TGTGCCAGCAGCCAAGAGTCCGGGGGGACTGAAGCTTTCTTT; cdr3_aa: CASSQESGGTEAFF
v_call: TRBV2; cdr3_length: 11; clone_size: once; j_call: TRBJ2-7; d_call: NA; cdr3_nt: TGTGCCAGCAAACTGAACTACGAGCAGTACTTC; cdr3_aa: CASKLNYEQYF
v_call: TRBV15; cdr3_length: 14; clone_size: NA; j_call: TRBJ1-2; d_call: NA; cdr3_nt: TGTGCCACCAGCAGAGATCTCGGGGGTGGAGGCTACACCTTC; cdr3_aa: CATSRDLGGGGYTF
v_call: TRBV7-9; cdr3_length: 15; clone_size: once; j_call: TRBJ2-3; d_call: TRBD2; cdr3_nt: TGTGCCAGCAGCTTACTAAGCGGGGCGACAGATACGCAGTATTTT; cdr3_aa: CASSLLSGATDTQYF
v_call: TRBV6-4; cdr3_length: 15; clone_size: NA; j_call: TRBJ2-3; d_call: NA; cdr3_nt: TGTGCCAGCAGTGAGTCAGGGGGGATGGCAGATACGCAGTATTTT; cdr3_aa: CASSESGGMADTQYF
v_call: TRBV12-3/TRBV12-4; cdr3_length: 12; clone_size: NA; j_call: TRBJ1-1; d_call: NA; cdr3_nt: TGTGCCAGCAGTGGCCGACTCACTGAAGCTTTCTTT; cdr3_aa: CASSGRLTEAFF
v_call: TRBV28; cdr3_length: 18; clone_size: once; j_call: TRBJ1-3; d_call: TRBD1; cdr3_nt: TGTGCCAGCAGTTCCACCAGACAGGGGGCGAGCTCTGGAAACACCATATATTTT; cdr3_aa: CASSSTRQGASSGNTIYF
v_call: TRBV10-1; cdr3_length: 13; clone_size: NA; j_call: TRBJ1-1; d_call: NA; cdr3_nt: TGCGCCAGCAGCGTGGGCTCCGACACTGAAGCTTTCTTT; cdr3_aa: CASSVGSDTEAFF
v_call: TRBV20-1; cdr3_length: 13; clone_size: NA; j_call: TRBJ1-1; d_call: NA; cdr3_nt: TGCAGTGCTAGTAACACCTTGAACACTGAAGCTTTCTTT; cdr3_aa: CSASNTLNTEAFF
v_call: TRBV6-5; cdr3_length: 15; clone_size: NA; j_call: TRBJ1-6; d_call: TRBD1; cdr3_nt: TGTGCCAGCAGTTACTCGGGACAGGGAAATTCACCCCTCCACTTT; cdr3_aa: CASSYSGQGNSPLHF
v_call: TRBV5-4; cdr3_length: 15; clone_size: NA; j_call: TRBJ2-3; d_call: TRBD2; cdr3_nt: TGTGCCAGCAGCTACCCGGGACTAGCGGTGGATACGCAGTATTTT; cdr3_aa: CASSYPGLAVDTQYF
v_call: TRBV7-8; cdr3_length: 17; clone_size: once; j_call: TRBJ2-1; d_call: TRBD2; cdr3_nt: TGTGCCAGCAGTTCGACTAGCGGGGGCCACACCTACAATGAGCAGTTCTTC; cdr3_aa: CASSSTSGGHTYNEQFF
v_call: TRBV20-1; cdr3_length: 11; clone_size: NA; j_call: TRBJ1-2; d_call: NA; cdr3_nt: TGCAGCACCCGGGGTGCCTATGGCTACACCTTC; cdr3_aa: CSTRGAYGYTF
v_call: TRBV5-4; cdr3_length: 15; clone_size: NA; j_call: TRBJ2-1; d_call: NA; cdr3_nt: TGTGCCAGCAGCCCTTCTAGCGATTGGGACAATGAGCAGTTCTTC; cdr3_aa: CASSPSSDWDNEQFF
v_call: TRBV29-1; cdr3_length: 10; clone_size: once; j_call: TRBJ1-1; d_call: NA; cdr3_nt: TGCAGCGTTGGAGGATTTGAAGCTTTCTTT; cdr3_aa: CSVGGFEAFF
v_call: TRBV11-2; cdr3_length: 15; clone_size: once; j_call: TRBJ1-1; d_call: TRBD1; cdr3_nt: TGTGCCAGCAGCGCGGACAGGGACGCCGACACTGAAGCTTTCTTT; cdr3_aa: CASSADRDADTEAFF
v_call: TRBV4-1; cdr3_length: 16; clone_size: NA; j_call: TRBJ2-1; d_call: TRBD2; cdr3_nt: TGCGCCAGCAGCCAAGAAGGCCTAGCGGGGTACAATGAGCAGTTCTTC; cdr3_aa: CASSQEGLAGYNEQFF
v_call: TRBV19; cdr3_length: 14; clone_size: NA; j_call: TRBJ1-6; d_call: NA; cdr3_nt: TGTGCCAGTAATCCCAACTCGGCGGTTTCACCCCTCCACTTT; cdr3_aa: CASNPNSAVSPLHF
v_call: TRBV11-2; cdr3_length: 14; clone_size: NA; j_call: TRBJ2-5; d_call: TRBD2; cdr3_nt: TGTGCCAGCAGCTTAGGACTAGCAGTCGGGACCCAGTACTTC; cdr3_aa: CASSLGLAVGTQYF
v_call: TRBV27; cdr3_length: 14; clone_size: NA; j_call: TRBJ2-7; d_call: NA; cdr3_nt: TGTGCCAGCAGTTTATTCCCGCCAGGGAAGGGGCAGTACTTC; cdr3_aa: CASSLFPPGKGQYF
v_call: TRBV19; cdr3_length: 14; clone_size: NA; j_call: TRBJ1-5; d_call: NA; cdr3_nt: TGTGCCAGTAGTATCGGGGGGATGGCACAGCCCCAGCATTTT; cdr3_aa: CASSIGGMAQPQHF
v_call: TRBV10-3; cdr3_length: 14; clone_size: NA; j_call: TRBJ2-3; d_call: TRBD1; cdr3_nt: TGTGCCATCAGTGAGGCGGACAGGGCGGATACGCAGTATTTT; cdr3_aa: CAISEADRADTQYF
v_call: TRBV12-3/TRBV12-4; cdr3_length: 12; clone_size: NA; j_call: TRBJ1-1; d_call: NA; cdr3_nt: TGTGCCAGCAGCCGAAGATCGGCTGAAGCTTTCTTT; cdr3_aa: CASSRRSAEAFF
v_call: TRBV7-9; cdr3_length: 14; clone_size: NA; j_call: TRBJ1-5; d_call: NA; cdr3_nt: TGTGCCAGCAGCGCAGGGTGGAGCAATCAGCCCCAGCATTTT; cdr3_aa: CASSAGWSNQPQHF
v_call: TRBV4-3; cdr3_length: 17; clone_size: NA; j_call: TRBJ2-2; d_call: TRBD1; cdr3_nt: TGCGCCAGCAGCCAAGAAGTCGTCCAGGGGGACACCGGGGAGCTGTTTTTT; cdr3_aa: CASSQEVVQGDTGELFF
v_call: TRBV5-1; cdr3_length: 14; clone_size: NA; j_call: TRBJ2-7; d_call: TRBD1; cdr3_nt: TGCGCCAGCAGCGCGGGACAGGGGGAGGACGAGCAGTACTTC; cdr3_aa: CASSAGQGEDEQYF
v_call: TRBV14; cdr3_length: 13; clone_size: NA; j_call: TRBJ2-7; d_call: NA; cdr3_nt: TGTGCCAGCAGCTCACCACAGGGAAGCGAGCAGTACTTC; cdr3_aa: CASSSPQGSEQYF